The 3 T cell receptor beta chains below were found in one sample sequenced in a study of tumor-infiltrating lymphocytes in primary liver carcinoma. Constant-region priming of roughly 490 ng total RNA yielded TCR beta cDNA. Three rounds of nested multiplex PCR with slightly modified ARM-PCR produced TCR beta libraries. TRBV1-TRBV30 forward and Cbeta reverse primers drove the first two roughly 10-cycle rounds. TCRdb re-derived calls from the multiplex PCR reads in MiXCR, one entry per CDR3 protein. Here the sample spans about 99,000 distinct CDR3 sequences, around 63% being singletons. Starting material for RNA and DNA co-extraction consisted of roughly 19-31 mg of unsorted bulk tissue. Sequencing input: liver tumor tissue from sampling region 5. Described subset: tumor region T5, tumor centre. The origin of the receptors is an older woman with primary liver carcinoma and hepatitis B virus infection.

To note about this clonotype: A read error may produce the germline difference seen at one junction end. V usage is TRBV6-6 and J usage is TRBJ2-3; tentatively, D is TRBD1 (5 bases). Per germline, CDR1 MNHNY and CDR2 SVGAGI (reference sequence). The CDR3 is made up of 13 amino acids. The CDR3 nucleotides read TGTGTCAGCAGTTTGAAAGGGGTAAATGCGCAGTATTTT. It is translated as CVSSLKGVNAQYF.

Worth noting for this clonotype: No conserved phenylalanine or tryptophan is present at the end of the CDR3, so a read error is the likely explanation. This rearrangement joins TRBV11-2 to TRBJ2-1, with D unclear. The CDR3 runs to 17 residues. CDR1 and CDR2 (germline): SGHAT, FQNNGV. The CDR3 nucleotides read TGTGCCAGCAGCTTTACCCCACTGATGAGCTCCTACAGTGAGCAGTTCCTC. Residues: CASSFTPLMSSYSEQFL.

A remark on this clonotype: Just one base apart from a much larger clone, this may be a read error. V usage is TRBV7-8 and J usage is TRBJ1-1, with 9 bases fitting TRBD1. CDR1 is SGHVS and CDR2 is FQNEAQ in the germline V gene. The CDR3 contains 15 residues. The CDR3 loop is CASSLNRGRGTGAFF. The CDR3 DNA follows: TGTGCCAGCAGCTTAAACAGGGGGCGAGGGACTGGAGCTTTCTTT.